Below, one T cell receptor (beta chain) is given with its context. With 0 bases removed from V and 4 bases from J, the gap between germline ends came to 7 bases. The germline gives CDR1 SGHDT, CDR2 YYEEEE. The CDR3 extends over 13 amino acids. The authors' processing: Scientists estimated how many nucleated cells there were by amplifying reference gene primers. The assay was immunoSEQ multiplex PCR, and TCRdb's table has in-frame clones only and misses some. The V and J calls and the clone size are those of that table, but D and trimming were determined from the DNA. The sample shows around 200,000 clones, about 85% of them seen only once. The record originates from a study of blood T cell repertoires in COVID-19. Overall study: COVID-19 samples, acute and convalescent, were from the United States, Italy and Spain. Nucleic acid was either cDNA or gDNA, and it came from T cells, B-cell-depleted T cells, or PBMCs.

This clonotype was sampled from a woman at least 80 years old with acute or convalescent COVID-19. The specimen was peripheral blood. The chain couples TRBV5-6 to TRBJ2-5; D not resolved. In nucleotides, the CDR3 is TGTGCCAGCAGCTTGGATATTATAGAGACCCAGTACTTC. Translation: CASSLDIIETQYF. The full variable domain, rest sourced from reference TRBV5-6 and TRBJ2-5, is DAGVTQSPTHLIKTRGQQVTLRCSPKSGHDTVSWYQQALGQGPQFIFQYYEEEERQRGNFPDRFSGHQFPNYSSELNVNALLLGDSALYLCASSLDIIETQYFGPGTRLLVL.